This note documents a single T cell receptor beta chain sequence. The target antigen is unknown. This sample is drawn from a study of metastatic and nonmetastatic thyroid tumors. Whole-study context: A comparison of repertoires was made across blood and tumor or nodule tissue from malignant and benign thyroid patients. Study-wide results and caveats: Compared with benign nodules, malignant thyroid tumors were reported to have significantly higher TCR beta diversity in both blood and tumor.

Nobody among the patients had been given any treatment before thyroid surgery. With 5 bases removed from V and 2 bases from J, the gap between germline ends came to 8 bases. Germline loops: CDR1 KGHSH, CDR2 LQKENI. This CDR3 is built from 13 residues. Methods used by the authors: In papillary thyroid cancer, a distant-metastasis classifier was built using CDR3 differences across clinicopathological groups. TCRdb re-called clones via MiXCR from the PCR reads. The V and J calls here are based on TCRdb, not the publication. This table has 35,000 to 40,000 clones, less than 25% appearing once. The sequence derives from a female donor with papillary thyroid cancer or a benign thyroid nodule (not recorded which). Some clones in this sample may be carry-over from other donors' samples. The sample taken for sequencing was blood. The gene calls are TRBV18 and TRBJ2-3, with no clear D. The CDR3 reads CASSTRHTDTQYF. The CDR3 DNA follows: TGTGCCAGCTCAACACGGCACACAGATACGCAGTATTTT.